The subject of this entry is one T cell receptor (beta chain). An end of the junction does not agree with germline; a read error may underlie this. This entry is derived from a study of radiation and T cells in renal cell carcinoma. Time point here: baseline pretreatment blood. Treatment in this sample: 15 Gy SBRT to primary tumor, nephrectomy 4 weeks later. Only in-frame clones appear in the TCRdb table, and some are missing; sequencing was by immunoSEQ multiplex PCR. Of some 140,000 clones in the sample, 70% to 90% were seen once. The material was blood, obtained from a patient whose treatment included radiotherapy and nephrectomy. The sequence derives from a woman aged 45-59 years with renal cell carcinoma.

The CDR3 reads CASSLAPQTYEQYF. CDR3 DNA: TGTGCCAGCAGCCTAGCTCCACAGACCTACGAGCAGTACTTC. J is TRBJ2-7 and V is TRBV7-6; tentatively, D is TRBD2 (5 bases). Germline lookup yields CDR1 SGHVS and CDR2 FNYEAQ. The CDR3 contains 14 residues.